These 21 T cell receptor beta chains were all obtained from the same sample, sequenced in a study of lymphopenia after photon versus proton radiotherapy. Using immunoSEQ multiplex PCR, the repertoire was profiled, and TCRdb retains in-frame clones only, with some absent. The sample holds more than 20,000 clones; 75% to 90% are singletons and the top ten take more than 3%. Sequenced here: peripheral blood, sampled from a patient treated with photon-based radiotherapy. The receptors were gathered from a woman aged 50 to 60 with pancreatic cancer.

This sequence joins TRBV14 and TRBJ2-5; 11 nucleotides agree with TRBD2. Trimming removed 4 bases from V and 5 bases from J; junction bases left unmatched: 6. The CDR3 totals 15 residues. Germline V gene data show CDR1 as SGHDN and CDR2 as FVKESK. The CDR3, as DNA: TGTGCCAGCAGCCTAGCGGGAGGGCCGGAGGAGACCCAGTACTTC. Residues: CASSLAGGPEETQYF.

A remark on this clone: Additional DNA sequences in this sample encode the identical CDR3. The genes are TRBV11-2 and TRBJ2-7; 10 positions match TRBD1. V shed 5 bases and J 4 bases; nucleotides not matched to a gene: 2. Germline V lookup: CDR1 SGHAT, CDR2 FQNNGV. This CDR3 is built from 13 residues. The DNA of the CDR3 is TGTGCCAGCAGCCCGGGACAGGGGTACGAGCAGTACTTC. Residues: CASSPGQGYEQYF.

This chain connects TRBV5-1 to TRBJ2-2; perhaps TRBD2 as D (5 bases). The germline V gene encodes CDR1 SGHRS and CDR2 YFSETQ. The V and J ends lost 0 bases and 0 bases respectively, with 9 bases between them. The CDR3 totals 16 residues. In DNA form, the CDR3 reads TGCGCCAGCAGCTTGGTAGCCGGGGCGAACACCGGGGAGCTGTTTTTT. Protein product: CASSLVAGANTGELFF.

CDR3 nucleotide sequence: TGTGCCAGCGTAGGGGGATATAGCAATCAGCCCCAGCATTTT. It is translated as CASVGGYSNQPQHF. The chain has TRBV28 and TRBJ1-5; tentatively, D is TRBD1 (6 bases). This CDR3 has 14 amino acids. Trimming took 8 bases from V and 0 from J, leaving 11 bases between them. Germline assignment: CDR1 MDHEN and CDR2 SYDVKM.

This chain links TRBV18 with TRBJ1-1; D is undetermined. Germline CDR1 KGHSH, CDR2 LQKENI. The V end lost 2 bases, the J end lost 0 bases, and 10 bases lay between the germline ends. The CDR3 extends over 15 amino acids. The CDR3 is CASSPEAIMNTEAFF. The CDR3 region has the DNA TGTGCCAGCTCACCAGAGGCGATCATGAACACTGAAGCTTTCTTT.

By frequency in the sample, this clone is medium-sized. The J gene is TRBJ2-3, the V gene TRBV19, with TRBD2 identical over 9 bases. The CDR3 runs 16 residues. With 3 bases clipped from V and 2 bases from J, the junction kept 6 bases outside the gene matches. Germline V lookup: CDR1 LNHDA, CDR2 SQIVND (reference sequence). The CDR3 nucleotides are TGTGCCAGTAGTATTGGTAGCGGGGGATACACAGATACGCAGTATTTT. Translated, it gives CASSIGSGGYTDTQYF.

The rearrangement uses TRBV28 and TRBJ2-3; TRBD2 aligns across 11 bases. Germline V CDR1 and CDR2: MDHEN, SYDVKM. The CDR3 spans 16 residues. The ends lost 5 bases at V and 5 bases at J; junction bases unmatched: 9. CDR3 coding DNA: TGTGCCAGCAGTACCATGACTAGCGGGATAGGAGATACGCAGTATTTT. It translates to CASSTMTSGIGDTQYF.

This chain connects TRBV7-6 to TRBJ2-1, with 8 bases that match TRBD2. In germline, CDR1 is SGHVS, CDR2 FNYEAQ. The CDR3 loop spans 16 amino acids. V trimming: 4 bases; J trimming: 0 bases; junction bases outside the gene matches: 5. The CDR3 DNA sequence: TGTGCCAGCAGCTCGGGAGGGATTACCTCCTACAATGAGCAGTTCTTC. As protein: CASSSGGITSYNEQFF.

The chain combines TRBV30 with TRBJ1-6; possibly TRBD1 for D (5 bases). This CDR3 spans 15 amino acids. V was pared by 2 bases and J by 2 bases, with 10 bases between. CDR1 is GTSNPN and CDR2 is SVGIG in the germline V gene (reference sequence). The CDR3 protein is CAWSKGRAYNSPLHF. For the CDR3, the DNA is TGTGCCTGGAGTAAGGGGCGCGCCTATAATTCACCCCTCCACTTT.

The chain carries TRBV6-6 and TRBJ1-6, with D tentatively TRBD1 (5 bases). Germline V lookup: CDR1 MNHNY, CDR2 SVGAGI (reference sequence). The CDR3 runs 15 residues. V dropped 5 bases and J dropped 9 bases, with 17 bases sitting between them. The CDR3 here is CASSPGTQGVSPLHF. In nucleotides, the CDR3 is TGTGCCAGCAGTCCGGGAACCCAGGGTGTTTCACCCCTCCACTTT.

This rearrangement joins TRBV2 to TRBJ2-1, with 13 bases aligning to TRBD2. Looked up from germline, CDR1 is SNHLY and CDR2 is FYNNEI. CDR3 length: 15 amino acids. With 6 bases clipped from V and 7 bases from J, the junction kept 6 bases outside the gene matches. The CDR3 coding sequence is TGTGCCAGCAGGGGGGGACTAGCGGGAAGGAATGAGCAGTTCTTC. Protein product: CASRGGLAGRNEQFF.

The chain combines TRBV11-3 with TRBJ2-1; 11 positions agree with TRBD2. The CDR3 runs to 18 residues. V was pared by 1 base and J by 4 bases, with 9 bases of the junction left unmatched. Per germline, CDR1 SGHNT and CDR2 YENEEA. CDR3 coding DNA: TGTGCCAGCAGCTTAGGTCGGACGACTAGCGGGACATACAATGAGCAGTTCTTC. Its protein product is CASSLGRTTSGTYNEQFF.

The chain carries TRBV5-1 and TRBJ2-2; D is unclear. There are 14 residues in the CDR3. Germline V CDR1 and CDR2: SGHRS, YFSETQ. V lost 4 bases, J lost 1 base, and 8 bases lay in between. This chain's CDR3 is CASSRDGNTGELFF. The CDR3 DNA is TGCGCCAGCAGCAGGGATGGGAACACCGGGGAGCTGTTTTTT.

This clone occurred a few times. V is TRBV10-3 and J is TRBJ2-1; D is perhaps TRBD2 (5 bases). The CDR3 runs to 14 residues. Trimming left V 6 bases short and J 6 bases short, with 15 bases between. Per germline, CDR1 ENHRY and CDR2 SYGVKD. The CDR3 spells CAIRAASQSNEQFF. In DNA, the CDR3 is TGTGCCATCAGGGCGGCTAGCCAGAGCAATGAGCAGTTCTTC.

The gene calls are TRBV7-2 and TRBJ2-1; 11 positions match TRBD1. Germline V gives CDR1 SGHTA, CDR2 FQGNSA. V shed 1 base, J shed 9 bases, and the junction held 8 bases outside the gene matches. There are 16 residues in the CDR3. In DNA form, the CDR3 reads TGTGCCAGCAGCTTAGATCGGACAGGGGGCCGGGTTGAGCAGTTCTTC. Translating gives CASSLDRTGGRVEQFF.

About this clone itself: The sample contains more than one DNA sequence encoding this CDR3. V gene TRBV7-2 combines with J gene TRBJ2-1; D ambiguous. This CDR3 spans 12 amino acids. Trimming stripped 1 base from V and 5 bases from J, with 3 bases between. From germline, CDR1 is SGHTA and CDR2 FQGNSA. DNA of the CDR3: TGTGCCAGCAGCTTAGGAGACAATGAGCAGTTCTTC. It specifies CASSLGDNEQFF.

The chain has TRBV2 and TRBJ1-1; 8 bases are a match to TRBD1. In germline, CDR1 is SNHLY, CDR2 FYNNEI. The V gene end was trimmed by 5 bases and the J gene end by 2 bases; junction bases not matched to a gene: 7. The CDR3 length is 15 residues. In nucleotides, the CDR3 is TGTGCCAGCAGTTTCGACAGGGGATATAACACTGAAGCTTTCTTT. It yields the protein CASSFDRGYNTEAFF.

The CDR3 DNA reads TGTGCCAGCAGTACAGGGGGCTCTGGGGCCAACGTCCTGACTTTC. Encoded protein: CASSTGGSGANVLTF. V usage is TRBV6-5 and J usage is TRBJ2-6, with 8 nucleotides matching TRBD1. CDR3 length: 15 residues. The germline V gene has CDR1 MNHEY and CDR2 SVGAGI. The junction had 0 bases not matched to a gene; V was cut back by 5 bases and J by 0 bases.

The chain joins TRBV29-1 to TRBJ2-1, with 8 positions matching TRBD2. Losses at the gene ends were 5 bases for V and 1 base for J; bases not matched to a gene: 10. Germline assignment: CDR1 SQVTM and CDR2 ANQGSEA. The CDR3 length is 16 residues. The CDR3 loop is CSVKGSGSGSYNEQFF. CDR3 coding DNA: TGCAGCGTTAAAGGAAGCGGGAGTGGGTCCTACAATGAGCAGTTCTTC.

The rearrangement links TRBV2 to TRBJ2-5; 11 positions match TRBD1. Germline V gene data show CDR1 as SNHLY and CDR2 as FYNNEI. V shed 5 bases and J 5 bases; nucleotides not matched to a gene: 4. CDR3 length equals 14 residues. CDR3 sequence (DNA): TGTGCCAGCAGTAAGGACAGGGGGCTCGAGACCCAGTACTTC. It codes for CASSKDRGLETQYF. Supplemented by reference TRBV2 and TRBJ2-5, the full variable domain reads EPEVTQTPSHQVTQMGQEVILRCVPISNHLYFYWYRQILGQKVEFLVSFYNNEISEKSEIFDDQFSVERPDGSNFTLKIRSTKLEDSAMYFCASSKDRGLETQYFGPGTRLLVL.

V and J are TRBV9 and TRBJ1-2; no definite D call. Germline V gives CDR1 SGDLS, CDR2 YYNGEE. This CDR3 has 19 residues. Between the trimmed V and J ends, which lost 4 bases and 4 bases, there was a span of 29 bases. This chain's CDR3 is CASSSPTIGFRSGLYGYTF. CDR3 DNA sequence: TGTGCCAGCAGCTCCCCGACCATCGGGTTCCGATCGGGCCTCTATGGCTACACCTTC.